This T cell receptor (beta chain) was observed in a study of vaccination effects on CD4 cells after COVID-19. The study's findings and limits: In the late period after vaccination, infection- and vaccine-induced clones contracted markedly.

As concerns this clone: The target antigen is unknown.

Before sequencing, viral peptide pools were used by the ViraFEST assay to expand antigen-specific CD4+ T cells. CD4+ T cell isolation took place after approximately 11 days of culture. Participants completed two doses of the BNT162b2 or mRNA-1273 vaccine. Trimming left V 0 bases short and J 4 bases short, with 21 bases between. Germline lookup yields CDR1 SGHVS and CDR2 FNYEAQ. The CDR3 is 18 residues long. TCRdb's copy holds only in-frame clones and misses some; the assay was immunoSEQ multiplex PCR. This sample yields 21,000 or so clones, of which 65% to 85% are seen a single time; around 10% belongs to the top ten.

This clonotype originated in a human donor who received a COVID-19 vaccine. J is TRBJ1-1 and V is TRBV7-6, with D tentatively TRBD1 (6 bases). Material: CD4+ T cells from PBMCs cultured with HCoV-229E spike peptides, obtained after COVID-19 vaccination. CDR3 loop: CASSLAYRVGAAGTEAFF. DNA for the CDR3: TGTGCCAGCAGCTTAGCCTACAGGGTTGGAGCAGCAGGCACTGAAGCTTTCTTT.